The clone carrying this TCR beta chain was detected once. Its matching antigen is unknown. These data belong to a study of cytomegalovirus exposure and HLA in healthy donors. Study conclusions and caveats: Later work found that TCR association rates differed between HLA loci; DRB1 had the most and HLA-C the fewest. Productive status was seen about 87% or about 30% of the time for most TCR beta V segments in an earlier analysis.

CDR1 and CDR2 (germline): KGHSH, LQKENI. The V end was cut by 0 bases, the J end by 3 bases, with 5 bases between. This CDR3 is 14 amino acids long. The PCR made use of 60 Vbeta and 13 Jbeta primers. TCRdb keeps only in-frame clones here, not all; method: immunoSEQ multiplex PCR. The table shows more than 95,000 clones, with 75% to 85% occurring only once. V and J are TRBV18 and TRBJ1-4; no firm D call. This clonotype was obtained from a man aged 25 to 45 in good health and CMV-seropositive. The sequenced sample consisted of PBMCs. The DNA of the CDR3 is TGTGCCAGCTCACCACCACAGCCTAATGAAAAACTGTTTTTT. Protein: CASSPPQPNEKLFF.